This T cell receptor (beta chain) was identified during a study of response to subunit inactivated influenza vaccine (dated by TCRdb to 2017 to 2018). Turning to the overall study: The study used deep quantitative T cell receptor repertoire profiling to track responses to a trivalent subunit inactivated influenza vaccine.

This clonotype occurred a few times. The target of this receptor is not known. The record has no base qualities; no much larger clone is one base away. Library preparation was by RT-PCR. Sequenced using an Illumina HiSeq 2500. TCRdb passed the public sequencing reads through fastp at Q25 and MiXCR, retaining productive beta sequences. Records with the same CDR3 protein are collapsed into one entry carrying the most frequent genes and DNA. This sample holds around 570,000 distinct CDR3 sequences; roughly 10% were observed only once. The ten largest account for roughly 9.6% of the sample. Between the V and J ends, shortened by 3 bases and 4 bases respectively, the junction contains 13 bases. Based on the germline V gene, the CDR1 and CDR2 sequences are SGHRS and YFSETQ. The CDR3 runs 15 residues from the cysteine to the phenylalanine. Only the CDR3 DNA stays, 45 bases, in frame from base 1. Overall study outcomes, separate from this receptor: It was suggested by the authors that each seasonal influenza vaccination may recruit only a limited number of new T cells.

This sample was shared with a second study, whose subject was T cells expressing NK-cell markers. Per the second study: 5'RACE template switching, by which a universal primer site and unique molecular identifiers were added, was used to make TCR beta cDNA libraries. Three sorted T-cell subsets (CD3+CD56+NKG2C+, CD3+CD56+NKG2C- and CD3+CD56-NKG2C+) from seven to nine donors had their TCR beta-chain repertoires profiled. Seven of the eight sequenced donors were HCMV-seropositive and one was HCMV-seronegative. To restrict sorting to alphabetaTCR-expressing T cells, an anti-gammadeltaTCR antibody was added in several experiments. In six donors, the dominant CD3+CD56+NKG2C+ clonotypes ranked among the top 10 CD8+ clonotypes, making up about 1.0-8% of CD8+ T cells. Those dominant clonotypes were again the most abundant among CD3+CD56-NKG2C+ cells in a few donors, at about 25-60.1%. Whether the expanded NKG2C-expressing T cell clones were specific for HCMV antigens was left unclear. Randomly selected healthy volunteers, three men and five women, were used as the eight sequenced donors. A commercial ELISA kit detecting HCMV-specific IgG in serum was used to determine HCMV serostatus. Ficoll density gradient centrifugation was used to isolate peripheral blood mononuclear cells from blood. For roughly 6 donors, bulk peripheral blood T-cell repertoires were additionally sequenced from unsorted PBMC. cDNA synthesis was primed from the TCR beta constant segment and was followed by two successive PCR amplification steps. The libraries were sequenced on Illumina HiSeq 2000/2500, MiSeq or NextSeq, producing 2 x 150 bp reads. MIGEC was used to demultiplex reads and group the reads by UMI, and MiTCR was used to assemble and quantify clonotypes. Only TCR cDNA sequences supported by at least two reads were kept to exclude erroneous sequences. Downstream repertoire analysis used the tcR package, and clonotypes were matched across fractions by CDR3 nucleotide sequence plus V segment. VDJmatch was used to annotate antigen specificity against VDJdb, with one amino acid substitution allowed in CDR3.

The TCR comes from a man aged 50 to 60 who received an inactivated influenza vaccine. Donor details come from another sample of the same person, matched by shared clones. This receptor chain uses TRBV5-1 and TRBJ2-2; the D gene is possibly TRBD1 or TRBD2, each agreeing over 5 bases. The input for sequencing was PBMCs from blood, taken on the day of vaccination. The nucleotide sequence is given as TGCGCCAGCAGCTACCGGGACGTGGGCACCGGGGAGCTGTTTTTT. Translated, this gives CASSYRDVGTGELFF.